Given below is one T cell receptor beta chain in context. No antigen is known for it. The sample holds no much larger clone one base away, and base qualities are not on file. The sample comes from a study of cytomegalovirus exposure and HLA in healthy donors (dated by TCRdb to the late 2010s). Notes on the research overall: According to an earlier analysis of several hundred of the donors, some 180 million T cells yielded 117 million unique TCR beta sequences and less than 300 Gb of sequence data. In a later analysis, previously published TCR beta repertoires from about 670 donors were re-analyzed and high-resolution HLA genotyping was added so that TCR occurrence patterns could be studied. The study combined high-throughput TCR immunosequencing, statistical association of individual TCRs with disease status, and machine learning to predict cytomegalovirus infection status. In an earlier analysis of more than 550 of the donors, high-throughput TCR beta sequencing was used to judge whether each TCR beta V gene segment behaved as functional or pseudogenic. An early release covering over 500 HLA-typed donors comprised 300 to 350 gigabases of sequencing data and some 79 million unique TCR sequences. Five DR-DQ haplotypes were handled as single units for association and clustering because linkage in the cohort was strong. Alongside the repertoire data, information on donor age, sex, ethnicity and CMV serostatus was compiled. In addition to the first cohort of 666 subjects, a separate validation cohort of approximately 130 different subjects was used. A later genetic analysis used genome-wide SNP genotypes for about three fifths of the 666 donors, treating that subset as a discovery cohort. The aim of the study was to test whether cataloging public T cell receptors could identify signatures of past pathogen exposure. Typing coverage differed by locus: A, B, C, DRB1 and DQB1 were typed in roughly 620-630 donors, DQA1 in 500 to 550, DPA1 in approximately 600, and DPB1 in roughly 450. Of the roughly 400 genotyped donors, 65% to 90% were placed in the genetic ancestry cluster associated with self-reported Caucasian donors. The study profiled the T cell repertoires of some 610 subjects by immunosequencing and related them to cytomegalovirus serostatus. HLA typing covered class I and class II loci at four-digit resolution. Rather than using new phenotypic data, the later analysis identified candidate immune exposures from TCR beta sequences and from how often those sequences occurred across donors. Across around 400 genotyped donors of the cohort, an average of roughly 230,000 unique TCR beta nucleotide sequences per donor were sequenced, and roughly 20% of those sequences were non-productive. Every discovery cohort repertoire had been produced on one sequencing platform. Study-level results and caveats: Compared with the 666-donor mean, donors in an Asian-associated ancestry cluster had fewer N-insertions in productive TCRs, according to a later genetic analysis. Most CMV-associated TCR beta chains appeared to be HLA-restricted in a later analysis, and the HLA associations seemed to be driven largely by CMV exposure. Because the 87-base-pair reads could not distinguish some IMGT-functional V segments, including TRBV6-2 and TRBV6-3, those segments were excluded. This cohort had only TCR beta chains sequenced, and the lack of alpha or paired-chain data limited which features could be detected. An association between a missense DCLRE1C variant and V-gene and J-gene trimming of TCR beta chains was found in a later genetic analysis and replicated in an independent cohort. A later analysis found that TCR association rates varied across HLA loci, with DRB1 alleles showing the most associated TCRs and HLA-C alleles the fewest. Roughly uniform sequencing depth across donors was assumed in presence/absence analyses, although this assumption may not hold. A few of the identified cytomegalovirus-associated TCR beta chains were confirmed in vitro to be specific for cytomegalovirus antigens. When HLA alleles, especially DR and DQ, strongly co-occurred, TCR associations were difficult to assign to individual alleles. The authors suggested that the approach could potentially be generalized to other disease states and immunological phenotypes. The study listed 164 TCR beta chains as associated with cytomegalovirus. A cluster of highly shared sequence variants was judged likely to be a technical artifact of the sequencing pipeline. In an earlier analysis of around 600 of the donors, most TCR beta V segments were observed in productive rearrangements about 87% or about 30% of the time, broadly matching IMGT annotations. Because counts were too low, roughly 18 rarely observed V segments, including chromosome 9 orphons, were left out of the earlier analysis of some 600 of the donors. The classifier was reported to diagnose cytomegalovirus status with high specificity and sensitivity in both the original cohort and the validation cohort. Correlated functional status among segregating V segments might reflect linkage disequilibrium, but an unknown experimental factor could not be ruled out. Immune exposure information for the cohort was limited to CMV serostatus. In a later analysis, several top co-occurrence clusters were reported to appear linked to parvovirus B19, influenza, CMV and Epstein-Barr virus. Because some donors lacked HLA typing at each locus, the association tests relied only on the typed subset. Most TCR sequences were seen in very few donors, while some public TCRs were found in many individuals. A later analysis found that HLA-associated TCR beta chains were more clonally expanded and had lower generation probabilities than equally common non-associated chains. A further reported finding was that TCR beta sequences accurately predicted the HLA-A and HLA-B alleles for most subjects in the first cohort. In a later analysis, 15,000 to 20,000 TCR beta sequences were associated with specific HLA alleles at a false discovery rate of 0.05.

The library was made by the immunoSEQ multiplex PCR assay. For the multiplex PCR, a mixture combining 60 forward primers for TCR Vbeta segments and 13 reverse primers for TCR Jbeta segments was used. The CDR3 region of rearranged TCR beta genes was amplified from genomic DNA with a multiplex PCR assay. The amplified TCR beta libraries were sequenced on the Illumina HiSeq System as 87-base-pair reads. From the authors' description of their analysis: A later analysis tallied 70 million to 100 million unique TCR beta chains across the 600 to 700 repertoires, and approximately 12 million of those chains were shared by two or more donors. To remove PCR and sequencing errors, raw reads were error-corrected and collapsed into unique sequences using a nearest-neighbor algorithm that merged closely related sequences. To assign V, D and J gene segments, CDR3 sequences were aligned to IMGT reference sequences. For a sequence to be retained, a match of at least six nucleotides to both a V gene segment and a J gene segment was required. Rearrangements were classified as productive when the CDR3 lacked stop codons and remained in frame with V and J, and all other rearrangements were classified as non-productive. Following IMGT convention, CDR3 was defined as the stretch from the second conserved V-encoded cysteine to the conserved J-encoded phenylalanine. In an earlier analysis of more than 550 of the donors, sequences lacking an unambiguous match to a single V gene segment were excluded. In an earlier analysis of about 590 of the donors, a V segment was called functional when productive rearrangements were above 56.7%, and segregating when the standard deviation between donors exceeded 5%. A statistical classification framework was developed to diagnose cytomegalovirus status using the catalog of TCR beta chain sequences. In a later analysis, TCR nucleotide sequences were compared against IMGT/GENE-DB human TR gene sequences so that V and J genes could be assigned. A later analysis assigned CDR3 sequences and most-parsimonious VDJ recombination scenarios with the TCRdist pipeline. In a later analysis, every TCR beta chain was defined by the combination of its CDR3 amino acid sequence and its V-gene family, and reads without a unique V-gene family were dropped. To address suspected cross-contamination and a sequencing artifact, a later analysis removed a few hundred highly shared, low-generation-probability nucleotide sequences. In a later analysis, a clonal expansion index was calculated for each public chain from normalized within-repertoire ranks of inferred template counts. A later analysis computed generation probabilities with a VDJ recombination model fitted to out-of-frame rearrangements, and checked the results against IGoR. Hypergeometric tests were used in a later analysis to score TCR-TCR, TCR-HLA and TCR-CMV co-occurrence, with a repertoire-size bias correction applied to the TCR pairs. A later analysis estimated false discovery rates by permuting HLA or CMV assignments 20 times. In a later analysis, co-occurring TCRs were grouped with DBSCAN, and TCRdist sequence similarity was added when clustering was performed within HLA-allele-positive subsets. For co-occurrence clustering, repertoires with fewer than 30,000 or more than 120,000 public chains were excluded, along with roughly 5 repertoires with anomalous nucleotide sharing. This immuneACCESS table, as held by TCRdb, lists in-frame sequences with V and J called but not all clones. Of the missing ones, under half trace to an unresolved V gene in checked studies; the others have no known cause. That table furnishes V, J and clone size, whereas the DNA furnished D and trimming. Recorded for this sample are 150,000 or so clones; around 84% of them occurred a single time. The ten largest clonotypes hold 1.9% of the sample.

The germline V end is reduced by 2 bases and the J end by 1 base; junction bases left unmatched: 5. CDR1 and CDR2, looked up from the germline V gene (reference sequence), are SGHNT and YYREEE. The CDR3 has 15 amino acids, counting the end cysteine and phenylalanine. The read is trimmed to its CDR3 DNA, 45 bases read in frame from base 1. The cohort comprised hundreds of healthy bone marrow donors. All cohort members were sampled while nominally healthy, although unrecorded immune exposures were likely present. The donor tested CMV seronegative and was one of the 352 seronegative cohort members. Every donor gave a peripheral blood sample, and the peripheral blood mononuclear cells from that sample were used for TCR beta sequencing. The Qiagen DNeasy Blood Extraction Kit was used to extract genomic DNA from the blood cell samples.

The sample consisted of PBMCs. The TCR originated in a man in his late teens or twenties in good health and CMV-seronegative. The chain is assembled from TRBV5-4 and TRBJ1-1, with 7 junctional bases fitting TRBD1. The nucleotides read TGTGCCAGCAGCTTTCGGACAGGCGGGAACACTGAAGCTTTCTTT. This is translated as CASSFRTGGNTEAFF.